The clone carrying this T cell receptor (beta chain) was observed at least ten times. Its antigen remains unidentified. Semi-nested PCR with Nested Universal Primer A followed constant-region reverse priming of full-length variable regions. TCRdb re-called the 5' RACE reads through MiXCR, storing one row per CDR3 protein. The sample has about 50,000 distinct CDR3 sequences, 28% seen once. Overall study findings and caveats: Tumor memory CD4+ T cell TCR gene usage was found to cluster with blood and lymph node memory CD4+ cells and with lymph node naive CD4+ cells. The larger cohort examined one V-J beta rearrangement, not whole repertoires.

Germline CDR1 reads SGHRS; CDR2 reads YFSETQ. V lost 0 bases to trimming and J lost 2 bases, with 19 bases between them. The CDR3 runs 18 residues. Naive CD4+ cells had CD25+ Tregs removed. The V call is TRBV5-1, the J call TRBJ2-3, with D perhaps TRBD2 (6 bases). The sequence came from a female donor with breast cancer. The sample comprised naive CD4+ T cells sorted from blood. Subset in this sample: naive CD4+ T cells, CD4+CD45RA+CD25-. The CDR3 sequence is CASSLAGTGASATDTQYF. DNA of the CDR3: TGCGCCAGCAGCTTGGCGGGGACGGGAGCTTCTGCCACAGATACGCAGTATTTT.